These T cell receptor beta chains were read from a single sample in a study of blood T cell repertoires in COVID-19. Clones were read by immunoSEQ multiplex PCR, and TCRdb kept only the in-frame ones, dropping some. The table lists about 190,000 clones, under 80% of them singletons. Sequencing was carried out using PBMCs or T cells enriched from blood (not recorded which). The source is a woman in her 50s with acute COVID-19. Each CDR3 is given with its conserved first and last residue. Fields, in order: D gene, clone size, V gene, J gene, CDR3 DNA, CDR3 protein. A D gene is named only where the DNA matches it firmly. Some rows have no size entry. The others give once, few or many, or a class for an expanded clone.

-,many,TRBV19,TRBJ2-2,TGTGCCAGTATGGTCGGACAGCTCACCGGGGAGCTGTTTTTT,CASMVGQLTGELFF
TRBD1,few,TRBV7-2,TRBJ1-1,TGTGCCAGCAGCTACAGGGGGGCGCGTAGAAACACTGAAGCTTTCTTT,CASSYRGARRNTEAFF
TRBD1,-,TRBV5-1,TRBJ2-5,TGCGCCAGCAGCTTGGCCCCGGGACAGACGGAGACCCAGTACTTC,CASSLAPGQTETQYF
-,once,TRBV5-1,TRBJ1-2,TGCGCCAGCAGCTTGGCGCCCGGAGAGGGACTAGGCTACACCTTC,CASSLAPGEGLGYTF
-,-,TRBV9,TRBJ2-5,TGTGCCACCGGCCGGGGTGGGGTACAAGAGACCCAGTACTTC,CATGRGGVQETQYF
TRBD1,-,TRBV7-9,TRBJ1-6,TGTGCCAGCAGCTTCACAGGGACAGCCTCACCCCTCCACTTT,CASSFTGTASPLHF
-,-,TRBV28,TRBJ1-2,TGTGCCAGCAGTTTTGGCCCTGGCGGGAGGAGGACCTATGGCTACACCTTC,CASSFGPGGRRTYGYTF
TRBD1,-,TRBV3-1/TRBV3-2,TRBJ1-2,TGTGCCAGCAGCCAAGGACCGGGACAGGGGGGTGTCTATGGCTACACCTTC,CASSQGPGQGGVYGYTF
-,-,TRBV19,TRBJ2-4,TGTGCCAGTAGTATTATCGCCCGCGCACCCGGGGCCAAAAACATTCAGTACTTC,CASSIIARAPGAKNIQYF
TRBD2,-,TRBV2,TRBJ2-5,TGTGCCAGCAGGGCCGGGACTAGCGGGGGGGAGACCCAGTACTTC,CASRAGTSGGETQYF
-,many,TRBV6-1,TRBJ1-2,TGTGCCAGCAGTGAATTCGTAGGTAGGACTCCCTATGGCTACACCTTC,CASSEFVGRTPYGYTF
-,-,TRBV3-1/TRBV3-2,TRBJ1-6,TGTGCCAGCAGCCAGCATAGGGGACCTCAGGGGATAGAACCCCTCCACTTT,CASSQHRGPQGIEPLHF
TRBD1,-,TRBV2,TRBJ2-1,TGTGCCAGCATTCCGGGACAGGGGAACTACAATGAGCAGTTCTTC,CASIPGQGNYNEQFF
-,-,TRBV6-6,TRBJ1-2,TGTGCCAGCAGCGAATCGAGAGACAGAAGCTACACCTTC,CASSESRDRSYTF
-,-,TRBV29-1,TRBJ2-1,TGCAGCGACAGGGGGGGGCGATCCTACAATGAGCAGTTCTTC,CSDRGGRSYNEQFF
-,-,TRBV19,TRBJ1-5,TGTGCCAGTAGTATAGAGCGGGTGAACAGAGGTAGCAATCAGCCCCAGCATTTT,CASSIERVNRGSNQPQHF
TRBD1,-,TRBV7-3,TRBJ2-2,TGTGCCAGCAGCCCGTACACAGTCGGACAGGGGTTGGCCGGGGAGCTGTTTTTT,CASSPYTVGQGLAGELFF
TRBD1,few,TRBV7-8,TRBJ1-3,TGTGCCAGCAGCTTGGACAGGTTAGCTGGAAACACCATATATTTT,CASSLDRLAGNTIYF
-,-,TRBV4-2,TRBJ1-5,TGTGGGGGGGAGGATCAGCCCCAGCATTTT,CGGEDQPQHF
-,-,TRBV18,TRBJ2-1,TGTGCCAGCTCTCCTACAGATGTGGAGCAGTTCTTC,CASSPTDVEQFF
TRBD2,-,TRBV19,TRBJ2-1,TGTGCCACTTTACCGGGACTAGCGGGGGGACAGTACAATGAGCAGTTCTTC,CATLPGLAGGQYNEQFF
TRBD1,once,TRBV2,TRBJ1-1,TGTGCCAGCAGTGTACAGGGGACGAACACTGAAGCTTTCTTT,CASSVQGTNTEAFF
-,-,TRBV18,TRBJ1-6,TGTGCCAGCTCACCACTTATCTGGGAGGATTCACCCCTCCACTTT,CASSPLIWEDSPLHF
-,-,TRBV6-2/TRBV6-3,TRBJ1-1,TGTGCCAGCAGTTACTCGGGAGGGAAGAACACTGAAGCTTTCTTT,CASSYSGGKNTEAFF
-,-,TRBV28,TRBJ1-5,TGTGCCAGCAGTTTCGGGGGAGAAAATAGCAATCAGCCCCAGCATTTT,CASSFGGENSNQPQHF
-,-,TRBV13,TRBJ1-4,TGTGCCAGCAGCTTGGCTGACAAAAAACTGTTTTTT,CASSLADKKLFF
TRBD2,few,TRBV5-6,TRBJ2-5,TGTGCCAGCAGCATGCTAGCGGGGGGGCAAGAGACCCAGTACTTC,CASSMLAGGQETQYF